One sample yielded the 21 T cell receptor beta chains listed below, sequenced in a study of T cells in localized non-small cell lung cancer. Sequencing used immunoSEQ multiplex PCR; TCRdb keeps in-frame clones, though not all of them. The sample lists fewer than 45,000 clones, around 83% seen once, with more than 6% in the top ten. The sequences come from peripheral blood, collected before any cancer treatment. These receptors were collected from a woman aged 18-49 years with stage III lung adenocarcinoma.

This chain uses TRBV19 with TRBJ2-6, with D uncertain. Trimming removed 4 bases at V and 0 bases at J, with 13 bases between. The CDR3 has 17 amino acids. Germline V gene lookup returns CDR1 LNHDA and CDR2 SQIVND (reference sequence). CDR3 amino acids: CASSTRPGDSGANVLTF. DNA for the CDR3: TGTGCCAGTAGTACCAGACCGGGTGACTCTGGGGCCAACGTCCTGACTTTC.

This clone was seen a handful of times. This chain links TRBV2 with TRBJ1-5; 10 bases line up with TRBD1. CDR3 size: 15 residues. J gave up 6 bases and V 4 bases, and 6 bases lay outside the gene matches. Germline-derived CDR1 and CDR2 are SNHLY and FYNNEI. The CDR3 DNA reads as TGTGCCAGCAGTGTACCGGGGGACAGGGGTCAGCCCCAGCATTTT. As protein: CASSVPGDRGQPQHF.

The V and J genes are TRBV5-5 and TRBJ1-1, with D perhaps TRBD1 (5 bases). The germline V and J ends were trimmed by 3 bases and 3 bases, with 12 bases remaining between them. The CDR3 covers 14 residues. The germline V gene encodes CDR1 SGHKS and CDR2 YYEKEE (reference sequence). CDR3 coding DNA: TGTGCCAGCAGCTGGGGGGTCACATACACTGAAGCTTTCTTT. Protein sequence: CASSWGVTYTEAFF.

The chain carries TRBV2 and TRBJ2-1; the D gene is possibly TRBD2 (5 bases). The CDR3 spans 15 residues. Trimming cost V 4 bases and J 0 bases, with 10 bases left between them. Germline CDR1 is SNHLY and CDR2 is FYNNEI. CDR3 loop: CASSGEGSSYNEQFF. The CDR3 DNA sequence: TGTGCCAGCAGTGGGGAAGGGAGCTCCTACAATGAGCAGTTCTTC.

The V call is TRBV5-6, the J call TRBJ2-2, with D hard to call. The V gene's germline CDR1 is SGHDT and CDR2 YYEEEE. CDR3 length equals 11 residues. V lost 4 bases, J lost 5 bases, and 3 bases lay in between. This CDR3 is CASSETGELFF. The CDR3 bases are TGTGCCAGCAGCGAAACCGGGGAGCTGTTTTTT.

The chain has TRBV6-5 and TRBJ1-6, with unresolved D. Trimming took off 0 bases at V and 7 bases at J, with 13 bases between the two ends. Germline values: CDR1 MNHEY, CDR2 SVGAGI. CDR3 length: 16 residues. CDR3 loop: CASSYSIRAGNSPLHF. CDR3 nucleotides: TGTGCCAGCAGTTACTCGATAAGGGCCGGCAATTCACCCCTCCACTTT.

The table lists this clone with a few counts. The rearrangement links TRBV9 to TRBJ1-4; maybe TRBD1 (6 bases). Trimming pared 4 bases from V and 5 bases from J, leaving 15 bases between. The CDR3 covers 15 residues. Germline V CDR1 and CDR2: SGDLS, YYNGEE. The CDR3 is CASSKRGAGNEKLFF. The CDR3 nucleotides read TGTGCCAGCAGCAAAAGGGGGGCCGGCAATGAAAAACTGTTTTTT.

The chain combines TRBV6-4 with TRBJ1-2; 10 bases align to TRBD1. The CDR3 runs 15 residues. J gave up 7 bases and V 2 bases, and 7 bases lay outside the gene matches. In germline, CDR1 is MRHNA, CDR2 SNTAGT. CDR3: CASSDQTGGHSGYTF. CDR3 nucleotide sequence: TGTGCCAGCAGTGACCAGACAGGGGGCCACTCTGGCTACACCTTC.

The chain is built from TRBV10-1 and TRBJ1-1, with D unresolved. This CDR3 region has 13 residues. Germline assignment: CDR1 WNHNN and CDR2 SYGVQD (reference sequence). Trimming took 0 bases from V and 1 from J, leaving 3 bases between them. This chain's CDR3 is CASSESRNTEAFF. In DNA form, the CDR3 reads TGCGCCAGCAGTGAGTCCAGGAACACTGAAGCTTTCTTT.

V usage is TRBV5-1 and J usage is TRBJ2-5; TRBD2 is a possible D gene (5 bases). The V end was cut by 0 bases, the J end by 9 bases, with 9 bases between. Per germline, CDR1 SGHRS and CDR2 YFSETQ. The CDR3 is 12 amino acids. CDR3 in amino acids: CASSLGEGPQYF. CDR3 coding DNA: TGCGCCAGCAGCTTGGGCGAGGGCCCCCAGTACTTC. The full variable domain, its missing parts supplied by reference TRBV5-1 and TRBJ2-5, is KAGVTQTPRYLIKTRGQQVTLSCSPISGHRSVSWYQQTPGQGLQFLFEYFSETQRNKGNFPGRFSGRQFSNSRSEMNVSTLELGDSALYLCASSLGEGPQYFGPGTRLLVL.

The rearrangement joins TRBV4-1 to TRBJ1-4; D might be TRBD1 (5 bases). This CDR3 region has 15 residues. In germline, CDR1 is MGHRA, CDR2 YSYEKL. Trimming cost V 5 bases and J 7 bases, with 17 bases left between them. The CDR3 DNA reads as TGCGCCAGCAGCGCCCGGGCAGGGTCGAGTGAAAAACTGTTTTTT. Translated, it gives CASSARAGSSEKLFF.

This clone has a single count. The chain uses TRBV19 and TRBJ1-6; 7 bases line up with TRBD1. The CDR3 has 15 amino acids. Trimming took 1 base from V and 4 from J; bases not matched to a gene: 1. Germline CDR1 is LNHDA and CDR2 is SQIVND (reference sequence). The CDR3 DNA is TGTGCCAGTAGTATAGGGGACAGATATAATTCACCCCTCCACTTT. Its translation is CASSIGDRYNSPLHF.

The chain employs TRBV7-9 and TRBJ2-5; weak D call: TRBD2 (5 bases). The CDR3 is 13 amino acids. V lost 3 bases to trimming and J lost 3 bases, with 8 bases between them. CDR1 is SEHNR and CDR2 is FQNEAQ in the germline V gene (reference sequence). This CDR3 is CASSFTREETQYF. CDR3 in DNA: TGTGCCAGCAGCTTTACTAGAGAAGAGACCCAGTACTTC.

The V call is TRBV30, the J call TRBJ1-2; D is unclear. V shed 1 base and J shed 8 bases, with 14 bases lying between them. From germline, CDR1 is GTSNPN and CDR2 SVGIG (reference sequence). CDR3 length equals 13 residues. This chain's CDR3 is CAWSARQIGGYTF. Written as DNA, the CDR3 is TGTGCCTGGAGTGCAAGACAAATAGGCGGCTACACCTTC.

The chain carries TRBV6-1 and TRBJ1-4; 9 positions match TRBD1. Losses at the gene ends were 6 bases for V and 8 bases for J; bases not matched to a gene: 10. The CDR3 length is 15 residues. Looked up from germline, CDR1 is MNHNS and CDR2 is SASEGT. The CDR3 spells CASRQRGTGNEKLFF. CDR3 DNA sequence: TGTGCCAGCAGGCAGCGGGGGACAGGGAACGAAAAACTGTTTTTT.

CDR3 residues: CATQGASGGGSETQYF. The CDR3 DNA reads as TGTGCCACACAAGGCGCTAGCGGGGGGGGTTCGGAGACCCAGTACTTC. The chain couples TRBV2 to TRBJ2-5; 12 nucleotides match TRBD2. CDR1 is SNHLY and CDR2 is FYNNEI in the germline V gene. V trimming: 10 bases; J trimming: 5 bases; junction bases outside the gene matches: 14. There are 16 residues in the CDR3.

The chain uses TRBV6-5 and TRBJ1-1; D is uncertain. The CDR3 extends over 15 amino acids. V lost 7 bases and J 3 bases, leaving 18 bases between the germline ends. CDR1 is MNHEY, CDR2 SVGAGI, per germline. CDR3: CASNWGSGFDTEAFF. In nucleotides, the CDR3 is TGTGCCAGCAACTGGGGATCGGGATTCGACACTGAAGCTTTCTTT.

This chain uses TRBV4-1 with TRBJ2-7; TRBD1 matches 11 bases. The CDR3 is made up of 16 amino acids. Germline V gives CDR1 MGHRA, CDR2 YSYEKL. Trimming at V came to 4 bases and at J to 7 bases, leaving 12 bases not matched to a gene. CDR3 loop: CASSLGTGGTSGEQYF. The DNA for the CDR3 is TGCGCCAGCAGCCTCGGGACAGGGGGTACCTCGGGTGAGCAGTACTTC.

This sequence joins TRBV7-9 and TRBJ1-1, with a tentative D call TRBD1 (6 bases). Per germline, CDR1 SEHNR and CDR2 FQNEAQ (reference sequence). Trimming cost V 1 base and J 1 base, with 7 bases left between them. CDR3 size: 14 residues. Here the CDR3 reads CASSLVGANTEAFF. The DNA for the CDR3 is TGTGCCAGCAGCTTAGTGGGGGCGAACACTGAAGCTTTCTTT.

This clone has a single count. The rearrangement links TRBV6-1 to TRBJ1-3, with no clear D. CDR1 and CDR2 (germline): MNHNS, SASEGT. The CDR3 extends over 14 amino acids. V lost 2 bases and J 0 bases, leaving 5 bases between the germline ends. The CDR3 protein is CASSELYSGNTIYF. CDR3 in DNA: TGTGCCAGCAGTGAATTGTACTCTGGAAACACCATATATTTT.

Written as DNA, the CDR3 is TGTGCCAGCAGCTTAGGGGACCGTTCAAATAATTCACCCCTCCACTTT. Residues: CASSLGDRSNNSPLHF. The chain joins TRBV7-9 to TRBJ1-6; TRBD1 is a possible D gene (5 bases). Germline V CDR1 and CDR2: SEHNR, FQNEAQ (reference sequence). Trimming removed 1 base at V and 5 bases at J, with 12 bases between. The CDR3 has 16 amino acids.